These 25 T cell receptor beta chains were all obtained from the same sample, sequenced in a study of shared clonotypes between healthy human individuals. Profiled with immunoSEQ multiplex PCR; TCRdb holds only in-frame clones, not every one. The table has 1.5 million to 1.9 million clones, 95% to 99% seen once. Specimen: naive CD4+ T cells sorted from blood. Stated subset: CD45RA+ positively selected. The source of these receptors is a man aged 25-45 years in good health.

J is TRBJ1-3 and V is TRBV2, with a possible D match to TRBD1 (5 bases). CDR3 length: 17 residues. Germline V gene lookup returns CDR1 SNHLY and CDR2 FYNNEI. Trimming left V 8 bases short and J 3 bases short, with 23 bases between. The CDR3 DNA sequence: TGTGCCAGCTCTCCGGGGGGAGTCACTTCTGATGGAAACACCATATATTTT. Encoded protein: CASSPGGVTSDGNTIYF.

The chain uses TRBV9 and TRBJ2-2; 10 nucleotides line up with TRBD2. Germline CDR1 and CDR2: SGDLS and YYNGEE. V trimming: 0 bases; J trimming: 5 bases; junction bases outside the gene matches: 1. This CDR3 is built from 15 residues. Here the CDR3 reads CASSVELAGTGELFF. The DNA for the CDR3 is TGTGCCAGCAGCGTAGAACTAGCGGGAACCGGGGAGCTGTTTTTT.

This clone was counted a single time. This chain links TRBV5-5 with TRBJ2-5, with 7 bases identical to TRBD2. Germline V CDR1 and CDR2: SGHKS, YYEKEE (reference sequence). Losses at the gene ends were 4 bases for V and 9 bases for J; bases not matched to a gene: 12. The CDR3 runs 14 residues. The CDR3: CASSQPPGGGAQYF. CDR3 sequence (DNA): TGTGCCAGCAGCCAACCGCCCGGGGGAGGGGCCCAGTACTTC.

The chain combines TRBV29-1 with TRBJ1-1; tentatively, D is TRBD1 (5 bases). The CDR3 loop spans 12 amino acids. Germline values: CDR1 SQVTM, CDR2 ANQGSEA. Here the CDR3 reads CTVARVNTEAFF. The CDR3 DNA is TGCACTGTCGCCAGGGTGAACACTGAAGCTTTCTTT.

This chain joins TRBV5-5 and TRBJ2-7; tentatively, D is TRBD1 or TRBD2 (5 bases each). V lost 0 bases to trimming and J lost 0 bases, with 13 bases between them. CDR3 length equals 16 residues. Germline V gene data show CDR1 as SGHKS and CDR2 as YYEKEE (reference sequence). CDR3 in DNA: TGTGCCAGCAGCTTGGGCCCTGGGACGGGCTCCTACGAGCAGTACTTC. This sequence encodes CASSLGPGTGSYEQYF.

The chain employs TRBV18 and TRBJ1-1, with a tentative D call TRBD1 (6 bases). The V gene's germline CDR1 is KGHSH and CDR2 LQKENI. Deletions cut 4 bases from V and 1 base from J, with 13 bases between. The CDR3 runs to 15 residues. The CDR3 spells CASSLGAGKNTEAFF. As DNA, the CDR3 is TGTGCCAGCTCACTGGGGGCAGGGAAGAACACTGAAGCTTTCTTT.

The chain links TRBV28 to TRBJ1-5, with TRBD1 matching over 8 bases. The J segment lost 4 bases and the V segment lost 4 bases, leaving 6 bases of the junction unmatched. CDR1 is MDHEN, CDR2 SYDVKM, per germline. The CDR3 spans 15 residues. Here the CDR3 DNA reads TGTGCCAGCAGTTACCAGGGGGCAAGAAATCAGCCCCAGCATTTT. Its protein product is CASSYQGARNQPQHF. Variable domain in full (rest from reference TRBV28 and TRBJ1-5): DVKVTQSSRYLVKRTGEKVFLECVQDMDHENMFWYRQDPGLGLRLIYFSYDVKMKEKGDIPEGYSVSREKKERFSLILESASTNQTSMYLCASSYQGARNQPQHFGDGTRLSIL.

This chain joins TRBV10-3 and TRBJ2-7; 8 nucleotides match TRBD2. This CDR3 is built from 14 residues. V was pared by 5 bases and J by 2 bases, with 5 bases of the junction left unmatched. Per germline, CDR1 ENHRY and CDR2 SYGVKD. The CDR3 here is CAISSGSSPYEQYF. The CDR3 region has the DNA TGTGCCATCAGTAGCGGGAGCTCCCCCTACGAGCAGTACTTC.

For this clone: The same CDR3 arises from other DNA sequences in this sample as well. The chain recombines TRBV9 with TRBJ2-7; possibly TRBD1 for D (6 bases). V gave up 0 bases and J gave up 3 bases, with 10 bases separating them. CDR1 is SGDLS, CDR2 YYNGEE, per germline. The CDR3 is 14 amino acids. The CDR3 reads CASSVAPGDYEQYF. The CDR3 nucleotides are TGTGCCAGCAGCGTAGCTCCAGGGGACTACGAGCAGTACTTC.

The chain has TRBV9 and TRBJ2-5, with 9 bases fitting TRBD1. Trimming took 3 bases from V and 4 from J; bases not matched to a gene: 7. Germline loops: CDR1 SGDLS, CDR2 YYNGEE. The CDR3 runs 15 residues. The DNA for the CDR3 is TGTGCCAGCAGCGCGGACAGGGGATCGGGAGAGACCCAGTACTTC. Protein: CASSADRGSGETQYF.

V usage is TRBV7-9 and J usage is TRBJ1-2; D uncertain. Trimming pared 5 bases from V and 4 bases from J, leaving 17 bases between. The CDR3 sequence is 15 residues long. Germline V gene lookup returns CDR1 SEHNR and CDR2 FQNEAQ (reference sequence). This CDR3 is CASSLRAELGYGYTF. CDR3 DNA: TGTGCCAGCAGCCTCCGGGCTGAGCTTGGCTATGGCTACACCTTC.

Concerning this clone itself: Other nucleotide sequences from this sample produce the same CDR3. V is TRBV4-1 and J is TRBJ2-7; TRBD2 might be the D (6 bases). Germline V gives CDR1 MGHRA, CDR2 YSYEKL. Trimming removed 3 bases from V and 1 base from J, with 7 bases in between. The CDR3 spans 13 residues. CDR3 DNA: TGCGCCAGCAGCCAGCGGGATTCCTACGAGCAGTACTTC. Translated, it gives CASSQRDSYEQYF.

The chain couples TRBV5-1 to TRBJ2-3; 7 bases agree with TRBD2. CDR1 SGHRS and CDR2 YFSETQ come from the germline V gene. The J segment lost 6 bases and the V segment lost 5 bases, leaving 15 bases of the junction unmatched. The length of the CDR3 is 16 residues. The CDR3 DNA sequence: TGCGCCAGCAGTTTGCTTACCGCGGGAGCGGCGGATACGCAGTATTTT. Protein product: CASSLLTAGAADTQYF.

V gene TRBV7-6 combines with J gene TRBJ2-7; 9 nucleotides line up with TRBD1. V lost 3 bases, J lost 0 bases, and 6 bases stayed unmatched. CDR3 size: 16 residues. CDR1 is SGHVS and CDR2 is FNYEAQ in the germline V gene. CDR3 sequence reads: CASSLHDRGYSYEQYF. The CDR3 region has the DNA TGTGCCAGCAGCTTGCATGACAGGGGGTACTCCTACGAGCAGTACTTC.

This sequence joins TRBV16 and TRBJ1-2; D is uncertain. Germline CDR1 reads KGHSY; CDR2 reads FQNENV. The ends were cut back, 2 bases at V and 4 bases at J, with 20 bases in the middle. The CDR3 totals 17 residues. This chain's CDR3 is CASSQPAVPSDGYGYTF. The DNA of the CDR3 is TGTGCCAGCAGCCAACCCGCAGTGCCGTCGGACGGCTATGGCTACACCTTC.

V is TRBV6-5 and J is TRBJ2-2; D unclear. The CDR3 runs to 15 residues. Germline CDR1 reads MNHEY; CDR2 reads SVGAGI. V lost 6 bases and J lost 5, with 16 bases in between. The CDR3 region has the DNA TGTGCCAGCAGCACACGTTTAGGGCGAACCGGGGAGCTGTTTTTT. Protein: CASSTRLGRTGELFF.

This chain links TRBV5-1 with TRBJ2-5; 8 bases are shared with TRBD2. CDR1 is SGHRS and CDR2 is YFSETQ in the germline V gene. This CDR3 has 15 residues. With 1 base clipped from V and 2 bases from J, the junction kept 4 bases outside the gene matches. The CDR3 region has the DNA TGCGCCAGCAGCTTGTTTACTAGCGGACAAGAGACCCAGTACTTC. Encoded protein: CASSLFTSGQETQYF.

This sequence joins TRBV5-5 and TRBJ2-5; 8 bases agree with TRBD2. V gave up 5 bases and J gave up 3 bases; unmatched junction bases: 12. CDR3 length equals 16 residues. CDR1 is SGHKS and CDR2 is YYEKEE in the germline V gene (reference sequence). CDR3 amino acids: CASSPSTGGGKETQYF. The DNA of the CDR3 is TGTGCCAGCAGTCCCTCTACGGGGGGGGGCAAAGAGACCCAGTACTTC.

The genes are TRBV5-5 and TRBJ2-1; maybe TRBD1 (6 bases). The ends were cut back, 0 bases at V and 2 bases at J, with 9 bases in the middle. CDR1 and CDR2 from the germline V gene are SGHKS and YYEKEE (reference sequence). CDR3 length: 15 residues. The CDR3 nucleotides read TGTGCCAGCAGCTTGGCGGGACAACCCTACAATGAGCAGTTCTTC. Its protein product is CASSLAGQPYNEQFF.

The CDR3 loop is CASSSYRVSGNTIYF. The CDR3, as DNA: TGTGCCAGCAGCTCATACAGGGTCTCTGGAAACACCATATATTTT. V and J are TRBV7-2 and TRBJ1-3, with D perhaps matching TRBD1 (6 bases). The CDR3 has 15 residues. Germline CDR1 is SGHTA and CDR2 is FQGNSA. The ends were cut back, 4 bases at V and 0 bases at J, with 10 bases in the middle. The entire variable domain, with the rest obtained from reference TRBV7-2 and TRBJ1-3, is as follows: GAGVSQSPSNKVTEKGKDVELRCDPISGHTALYWYRQSLGQGLEFLIYFQGNSAPDKSGLPSDRFSAERTGGSVSTLTIQRTQQEDSAVYLCASSSYRVSGNTIYFGEGSWLTVV.

The gene calls are TRBV18 and TRBJ2-3; 8 positions match TRBD1. Trimming cost V 2 bases and J 6 bases; bases outside gene matches: 10. Germline assignment: CDR1 KGHSH and CDR2 LQKENI. The CDR3 spans 16 residues. This CDR3 is CASSPLAGGIQDTQYF. Written as DNA, the CDR3 is TGTGCCAGCTCACCATTGGCAGGGGGCATACAGGATACGCAGTATTTT.

This chain links TRBV5-1 with TRBJ2-7; 9 bases match TRBD1. Trimming at V came to 0 bases and at J to 1 base, leaving 5 bases not matched to a gene. This CDR3 has 16 residues. Germline V gene sequence: CDR1 SGHRS, CDR2 YFSETQ. CDR3 protein: CASSLDGTGLSYEQYF. CDR3 sequence (DNA): TGCGCCAGCAGCTTGGACGGGACAGGGCTATCCTACGAGCAGTACTTC.

About this clone itself: At the DNA level, this CDR3 is encoded by other sequences in the same sample as well. CDR3 protein: CASSVVGAETQYF. The CDR3 region has the DNA TGTGCCAGCAGCGTAGTGGGAGCGGAGACCCAGTACTTC. This chain connects TRBV9 to TRBJ2-5, with D maybe TRBD2 (5 bases). Germline V gene data show CDR1 as SGDLS and CDR2 as YYNGEE. V was clipped by 0 bases and J by 5 bases, with 8 bases between them. The CDR3 is 13 residues long.

The rearrangement links TRBV18 to TRBJ1-4; 10 bases are a match to TRBD1. With V trimmed by 3 bases and J by 7 bases, 2 bases remained unmatched. This CDR3 comprises 14 residues. The V gene's germline CDR1 is KGHSH and CDR2 LQKENI. Written as DNA, the CDR3 is TGTGCCAGCTCACCGGGACAGGGGTTTGAAAAACTGTTTTTT. Its protein product is CASSPGQGFEKLFF.

The DNA of the CDR3 is TGCAGTGCTAAGGGAAACACTGAAGCTTTCTTT. This codes for CSAKGNTEAFF. The V gene is TRBV20-1, the J gene TRBJ1-1; the D is unclear. This CDR3 has 11 residues. CDR1 DFQATT and CDR2 SNEGSKA come from the germline V gene (reference sequence). Trimming removed 4 bases from V and 2 bases from J, with 5 bases in between.